This T cell receptor beta chain was recorded in a study of T cell responses to AZD1222 COVID-19 vaccine. This clone was seen once. Its antigen remains unknown. Profiling relied on immunoSEQ multiplex PCR, and the TCRdb table lists in-frame clones only, not all of them. The repertoire holds fewer than 200,000 clones, 85% to 95% seen once, with about 10% in the top ten. Findings and caveats of the study: Seropositive at baseline were only a handful of AZD1222 recipients. Vaccine-associated CD4 TCRs ranged over spike, dominating at 160-218 and 743-854. Mostly white British, mostly female donors; authors suggested clonal diversity may be underestimated.

The sequences come from peripheral blood, collected on day 0 of AZD1222 vaccination. This TCR was recovered from an adult in good health.

The CDR3 DNA reads as TGTGCCAGCAGTCTACAGAGCTATGGCTACACCTTC. This gives the protein CASSLQSYGYTF. This rearrangement joins TRBV28 to TRBJ1-2; D remains ambiguous. The CDR3 consists of 12 residues. CDR1 and CDR2 (germline): MDHEN, SYDVKM. The ends were cut back, 5 bases at V and 4 bases at J, with 8 bases in the middle.